One sample yielded the 29 T cell receptor beta chains listed below, sequenced in a study of CD8 T cells in Susac syndrome. The RNA input was about 0.45 to 1 ug, and it was reverse transcribed with random hexamers. TCRdb reanalysed the immunoSEQ multiplex PCR reads using MiXCR and keeps one entry per CDR3 protein. The repertoire includes 190,000 or so distinct CDR3 sequences, 95% of them detected once, and approximately 0.075% sits in the top ten. The sample taken for sequencing was CD4+ T cells from PBMCs. The receptor source for this set is a human donor with multiple sclerosis.

The chain uses TRBV3-1 and TRBJ2-4; 8 nucleotides match TRBD2. The CDR3 runs to 14 residues. The V and J ends lost 4 bases and 10 bases, in that order; junction bases with no gene match: 9. Germline V lookup: CDR1 LGHDT, CDR2 YNNKEL (reference sequence). In nucleotides, the CDR3 is TGTGCCAGCAGCCCCAGGACTAGCACTTTGATTCAGTACTTC. Its translation is CASSPRTSTLIQYF.

This sequence joins TRBV9 and TRBJ2-1; tentative D call: TRBD1 (6 bases). Germline-derived CDR1 and CDR2 are SGDLS and YYNGEE. Trimming stripped 3 bases from V and 2 bases from J, with 12 bases between. The CDR3 runs to 15 residues. DNA for the CDR3: TGTGCCAGCAGCGCGCAGGGGTCTGCCTACAATGAGCAGTTCTTC. This encodes CASSAQGSAYNEQFF. Full variable domain (rest looked up from reference TRBV9 and TRBJ2-1): DSGVTQTPKHLITATGQRVTLRCSPRSGDLSVYWYQQSLDQGLQFLIQYYNGEERAKGNILERFSAQQFPDLHSELNLSSLELGDSALYFCASSAQGSAYNEQFFGPGTRLTVL.

The chain combines TRBV7-8 with TRBJ2-6; D not resolved. Germline CDR1 and CDR2: SGHVS and FQNEAQ. The CDR3 is 16 residues long. Trimming stripped 3 bases from V and 0 bases from J, with 9 bases between. CDR3: CASSFLTSSGANVLTF. CDR3 in DNA: TGTGCCAGCAGCTTTCTAACCAGCTCTGGGGCCAACGTCCTGACTTTC.

This clonotype was counted a single time. V usage is TRBV29-1 and J usage is TRBJ2-6; D uncertain. Trimming left V 6 bases short and J 6 bases short, with 12 bases between. The CDR3 covers 13 residues. Germline V gene data show CDR1 as SQVTM and CDR2 as ANQGSEA. The CDR3 bases are TGCAGCGTGGACCCCGGTGCGGCCAACGTCCTGACTTTC. It translates to CSVDPGAANVLTF.

V is TRBV5-4 and J is TRBJ2-7, with TRBD1 matching 7 bases. The CDR3 extends over 16 amino acids. Germline V gene data show CDR1 as SGHNT and CDR2 as YYREEE (reference sequence). With 0 bases clipped from V and 0 bases from J, the junction kept 6 bases outside the gene matches. Here the CDR3 DNA reads TGTGCCAGCAGCTTGGTCAGGGGGAAAAGCTCCTACGAGCAGTACGTC. Translating gives CASSLVRGKSSYEQYV.

This chain uses TRBV30 with TRBJ2-7; 9 bases map to TRBD1. V lost 4 bases, J lost 4 bases, and 5 bases stayed unmatched. CDR1 and CDR2 (germline): GTSNPN, SVGIG (reference sequence). CDR3 length: 13 amino acids. The CDR3 DNA follows: TGTGCCTGGAACTTGGACAGGGGTTACGAGCAGTACTTC. Encoded protein: CAWNLDRGYEQYF. The full variable domain, in which reference TRBV30 and TRBJ2-7 provide the parts outside the CDR3, is SQTIHQWPATLVQPVGSPLSLECTVEGTSNPNLYWYRQAAGRGLQLLFYSVGIGQISSEVPQNLSASRPQDRQFILSSKKLLLSDSGFYLCAWNLDRGYEQYFGPGTRLTVT.

CDR3 loop: CSVRTGGPSWGYTF. The CDR3 nucleotides are TGCAGCGTTCGCACAGGGGGCCCCTCTTGGGGCTACACCTTC. The rearrangement joins TRBV29-1 to TRBJ1-2; 9 nucleotides align to TRBD1. The CDR3 contains 14 residues. V trimming: 5 bases; J trimming: 8 bases; junction bases outside the gene matches: 12. CDR1 SQVTM and CDR2 ANQGSEA come from the germline V gene.

The V call is TRBV15, the J call TRBJ1-1, with a tentative D call TRBD1 (5 bases). Germline CDR1 LNHNV, CDR2 YYDKDF (reference sequence). Trimming took off 0 bases at V and 2 bases at J, with 10 bases between the two ends. CDR3 length: 15 residues. CDR3: CATSREVTVNTEAFF. The CDR3 DNA sequence: TGTGCCACCAGCAGAGAAGTGACAGTTAACACTGAAGCTTTCTTT. The full variable domain, in which reference TRBV15 and TRBJ1-1 provide the parts outside the CDR3, is DAMVIQNPRYQVTQFGKPVTLSCSQTLNHNVMYWYQQKSSQAPKLLFHYYDKDFNNEADTPDNFQSRRPNTSFCFLDIRSPGLGDTAMYLCATSREVTVNTEAFFGQGTRLTVV.

The chain recombines TRBV15 with TRBJ1-1; TRBD1 matches 7 bases. The CDR3 is 14 amino acids. Trimming removed 3 bases from V and 10 bases from J; junction bases left unmatched: 11. Germline V gene sequence: CDR1 LNHNV, CDR2 YYDKDF (reference sequence). CDR3 bases: TGTGCCACCAGCAGGACAGGGACGGGGTACGTAGCTTTCTTT. Protein sequence: CATSRTGTGYVAFF.

This chain joins TRBV2 and TRBJ2-3; 9 nucleotides align to TRBD2. The length of the CDR3 is 15 residues. Germline V gene lookup returns CDR1 SNHLY and CDR2 FYNNEI. Losses at the gene ends were 6 bases for V and 3 bases for J; bases not matched to a gene: 7. The chain's CDR3 is CASSAGGPRTDTQYF. The CDR3 coding sequence is TGTGCCAGCAGCGCGGGGGGGCCACGTACAGATACGCAGTATTTT.

V is TRBV6-2 or TRBV6-3 and J is TRBJ2-7; D unclear. Trimming cost V 4 bases and J 3 bases, with 10 bases left between them. CDR3 size: 13 residues. CDR1 is MNHEY, CDR2 SVGEGT, per germline. CDR3 coding DNA: TGTGCCAGCAGTTCTCGGGCCCACTACGAGCAGTACTTC. Its protein is CASSSRAHYEQYF.

A few counts support this clonotype. This chain links TRBV29-1 with TRBJ1-1; D remains unclear. Germline CDR1 is SQVTM and CDR2 is ANQGSEA. V lost 3 bases and J lost 1, with 9 bases in between. The CDR3 loop spans 13 amino acids. CDR3 residues: CSVDSPGNTEAFF. CDR3 nucleotide sequence: TGCAGCGTTGATTCCCCAGGGAACACTGAAGCTTTCTTT.

The rearrangement uses TRBV6-1 and TRBJ2-7; TRBD2 might be the D (6 bases). Germline loops: CDR1 MNHNS, CDR2 SASEGT. V lost 6 bases and J lost 3, with 9 bases in between. The CDR3 sequence is 12 residues long. The DNA of the CDR3 is TGTGCCAGCAGGGAGACTAGCTACGAGCAGTACGTC. Translating it yields CASRETSYEQYV.

The chain links TRBV5-1 to TRBJ1-1; 7 positions match TRBD1. This CDR3 has 14 amino acids. V was pared by 0 bases and J by 10 bases, with 9 bases of the junction left unmatched. Germline V lookup: CDR1 SGHRS, CDR2 YFSETQ. The CDR3 DNA reads as TGCGCCAGCAGCTTGGAAATCGGAAGGGGGCGAGCTTTCTTT. It specifies CASSLEIGRGRAFF. The complete variable domain, with remaining parts taken from reference TRBV5-1 and TRBJ1-1, reads KAGVTQTPRYLIKTRGQQVTLSCSPISGHRSVSWYQQTPGQGLQFLFEYFSETQRNKGNFPGRFSGRQFSNSRSEMNVSTLELGDSALYLCASSLEIGRGRAFFGQGTRLTVV.

CDR3: CSVGGLVGYTF. The CDR3 DNA follows: TGCAGCGTCGGGGGACTAGTCGGCTACACCTTC. V is TRBV29-1 and J is TRBJ1-2; tentatively, D is TRBD1 (5 bases). CDR1 and CDR2 from the germline V gene are SQVTM and ANQGSEA. V was cut by 6 bases and J by 8 bases, with 13 bases left in between. This CDR3 contains 11 residues.

The chain is built from TRBV27 and TRBJ2-1; 7 nucleotides agree with TRBD2. The CDR3 is made up of 17 amino acids. CDR1 and CDR2 (germline): MNHEY, SMNVEV (reference sequence). With 6 bases clipped from V and 0 bases from J, the junction kept 11 bases outside the gene matches. CDR3 bases: TGTGCCAGCAGCACATTCTTGCGGGGGTTCTCCTACAATGAGCAGTTCTTC. Its translation is CASSTFLRGFSYNEQFF.

V and J are TRBV11-2 and TRBJ2-2; no definite D call. Trimming left V 0 bases short and J 7 bases short, with 6 bases between. Germline V gives CDR1 SGHAT, CDR2 FQNNGV. CDR3 length equals 13 residues. In DNA, the CDR3 is TGTGCCAGCAGCTTAGATCTGGTCGGGGAGCTGTTTTTT. This translates into CASSLDLVGELFF.

The chain carries TRBV30 and TRBJ1-2, with 9 bases fitting TRBD1. Per germline, CDR1 GTSNPN and CDR2 SVGIG (reference sequence). The V gene end was trimmed by 3 bases and the J gene end by 10 bases; junction bases not matched to a gene: 15. The CDR3 runs to 15 residues. The CDR3, as DNA: TGTGCCTGGAGGTCGGAAATCTGGACAGGGGTTCACTACACCTTC. This translates into CAWRSEIWTGVHYTF.

The count of this clonotype is one. One end of the junction varies from germline; a read error may be responsible. V is TRBV6-6 and J is TRBJ1-2, with TRBD1 matching 7 bases. The CDR3 extends over 15 amino acids. CDR1 and CDR2 (germline): MNHNY, SVGAGI (reference sequence). As DNA, the CDR3 is TGTGCCAGCAGTAACTCGGACAGGAGATCCTATGGCTACACCTTC. It specifies CASSNSDRRSYGYTF.

In its sample, this clonotype was seen once. V and J are TRBV5-6 and TRBJ1-5; D perhaps matches TRBD1 (5 bases). This CDR3 is 14 amino acids long. The germline V and J ends were trimmed by 1 base and 5 bases, with 10 bases remaining between them. Germline-derived CDR1 and CDR2 are SGHDT and YYEEEE. The DNA for the CDR3 is TGTGCCAGCAGCTTGCTAGGGGATCATCAGCCCCAGCATTTT. Protein: CASSLLGDHQPQHF.

The V call is TRBV7-9, the J call TRBJ2-1; 9 nucleotides agree with TRBD1. From germline, CDR1 is SEHNR and CDR2 FQNEAQ (reference sequence). The CDR3 is made up of 17 amino acids. V shed 5 bases and J 4 bases; nucleotides not matched to a gene: 12. Here the CDR3 DNA reads TGTGCCAGCAGCGAGCTCGGGGGACAGGGAGTTTACAATGAGCAGTTCTTC. This encodes CASSELGGQGVYNEQFF.

This sequence joins TRBV6-5 and TRBJ2-7; 7 nucleotides match TRBD1. Germline values: CDR1 MNHEY, CDR2 SVGAGI. Trimming cost V 7 bases and J 6 bases; bases outside gene matches: 6. CDR3 size: 12 residues. CDR3 sequence (DNA): TGTGCCAGCACCAGACAGGGTTCCGAGCAGTACTTC. This codes for CASTRQGSEQYF.

J is TRBJ2-2 and V is TRBV20-1, with D possibly matching TRBD2 (5 bases). The CDR3 is 16 residues long. CDR1 is DFQATT and CDR2 is SNEGSKA in the germline V gene (reference sequence). V dropped 0 bases and J dropped 5 bases, with 16 bases sitting between them. CDR3 DNA sequence: TGCAGTGCTAGAGATCGATCGGTAGCGAGGACCGGGGAGCTGTTTTTT. Amino acid sequence: CSARDRSVARTGELFF.

The chain links TRBV29-1 to TRBJ1-2; D is uncertain. V lost 7 bases and J 5 bases, leaving 17 bases between the germline ends. Germline V lookup: CDR1 SQVTM, CDR2 ANQGSEA. CDR3 length: 13 amino acids. The CDR3 DNA sequence: TGCAGCGCAACTGTTCCTCTAGGGTATGGCTACACCTTC. It yields the protein CSATVPLGYGYTF.

This clonotype was counted a single time. V usage is TRBV30 and J usage is TRBJ1-1; D not certain. V was trimmed by 2 bases and J by 3 bases, leaving 10 bases between them. From germline, CDR1 is GTSNPN and CDR2 SVGIG (reference sequence). This CDR3 region has 13 residues. The CDR3 loop is CAWSKGTDTEAFF. Written as DNA, the CDR3 is TGTGCCTGGAGTAAGGGCACCGACACTGAAGCTTTCTTT.

This chain joins TRBV23-1 and TRBJ1-2; 8 nucleotides agree with TRBD1. TRBV23-1 is identified as an open reading frame with a role that is uncertain. Trimming cost V 1 base and J 4 bases; bases outside gene matches: 8. CDR3 size: 16 residues. The CDR3 spells CASSQYRDRSRYGYTF. CDR3 in DNA: TGCGCCAGCAGTCAATACAGGGACAGGTCACGCTATGGCTACACCTTC.

The DNA of the CDR3 is TGCAGCGTTGGTCTAGCGCAATCAGATACGCAGTATTTT. It translates to CSVGLAQSDTQYF. This chain uses TRBV29-1 with TRBJ2-3, with TRBD2 as a possible D gene (6 bases). Germline values: CDR1 SQVTM, CDR2 ANQGSEA. Trimming pared 4 bases from V and 4 bases from J, leaving 12 bases between. The CDR3 totals 13 residues.

The J gene is TRBJ2-7, the V gene TRBV30, with D hard to call. The V end was cut by 0 bases, the J end by 3 bases, with 18 bases between. From germline, CDR1 is GTSNPN and CDR2 SVGIG (reference sequence). CDR3 length equals 16 residues. CDR3 sequence (DNA): TGTGCCTGGAGTGTAAGGGTGATCGACCCCTTCTACGAGCAGTACGTC. The encoded protein is CAWSVRVIDPFYEQYV.

This rearrangement joins TRBV7-2 to TRBJ2-1, with 11 nucleotides matching TRBD2. CDR1 and CDR2 (germline): SGHTA, FQGNSA. With 5 bases clipped from V and 7 bases from J, the junction kept 13 bases outside the gene matches. The CDR3 sequence is 17 residues long. The DNA for the CDR3 is TGTGCCAGCAGCCCAGTGGTAGCGGGGGGGCCTAGAAATGAGCAGTTCTTC. It translates to CASSPVVAGGPRNEQFF.